This TCR beta chain was captured by sequencing in a study of T cells in Graves' hyperthyroidism and ophthalmopathy. Study-level findings and limits: Before onset, ophthalmopathy was predicted by the model a median roughly 6.8 months earlier.

Patients aged 18 to 65 with hyperthyroidism were newly diagnosed, with duration under 2 months. CDR1 ENHRY and CDR2 SYGVKD come from the germline V gene. This CDR3 region has 13 residues. Trimming took 2 bases from V and 7 from J, leaving 8 bases between them. RNA transcripts gave rise to amplified TCR beta CDR3 regions. The HTBI primer set served for first-round RT-PCR of the TCR CDR3. TCRdb reprocessed the multiplex PCR reads with MiXCR, giving one entry per CDR3 protein. This sample has approximately 370,000 distinct CDR3 sequences, with roughly a sixth found just once. This clonotype was counted at least ten times. Its antigen remains unidentified.

Material: blood. The chain combines TRBV10-3 with TRBJ2-2; D not certain. The origin of this receptor is a woman under 40 with Graves' hyperthyroidism that later progressed to Graves' ophthalmopathy. The CDR3 loop is CAISETLLGELFF. DNA for the CDR3: TGTGCCATCAGTGAGACCCTACTCGGGGAGCTGTTTTTT.